This TCR beta chain is from a study of T cell responses to AZD1222 COVID-19 vaccine. A remark on this clone: Its antigen is as yet unknown.

Deletions cut 2 bases from V and 0 bases from J, with 11 bases between. The CDR3 is 16 residues long. Per the germline V gene, CDR1 is MNHEY and CDR2 is SVGAGI. Findings and caveats of the study: Clonal diversity may have been underestimated in mostly white British donors.

Clones were read by immunoSEQ multiplex PCR, and TCRdb kept only the in-frame ones, dropping some. The data show some 150,000 clones, 88% seen once. The TCR comes from an adult in good health. The sequenced sample was peripheral blood, obtained on day 0 of AZD1222 vaccination. J is TRBJ2-1 and V is TRBV6-5; D uncertain. The CDR3 DNA reads as TGTGCCAGCAGTTACGGCGGCAGCCCCTCCTACAATGAGCAGTTCTTC. This translates into CASSYGGSPSYNEQFF.